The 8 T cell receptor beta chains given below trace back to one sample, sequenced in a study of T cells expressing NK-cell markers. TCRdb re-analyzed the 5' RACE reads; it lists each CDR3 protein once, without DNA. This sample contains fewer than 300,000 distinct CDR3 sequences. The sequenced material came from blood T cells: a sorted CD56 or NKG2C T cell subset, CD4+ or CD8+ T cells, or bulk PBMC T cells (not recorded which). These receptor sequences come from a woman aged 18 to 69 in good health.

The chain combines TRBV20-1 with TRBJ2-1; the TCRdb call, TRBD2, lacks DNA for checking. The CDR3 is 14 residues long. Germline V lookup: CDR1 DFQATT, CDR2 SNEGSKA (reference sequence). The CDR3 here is CSARAGGPGNEQFF.

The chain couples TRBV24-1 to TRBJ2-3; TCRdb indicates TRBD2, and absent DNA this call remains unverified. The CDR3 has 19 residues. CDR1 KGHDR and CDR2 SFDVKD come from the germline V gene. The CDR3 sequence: CATSDLTKGLAGGLDTQYF.

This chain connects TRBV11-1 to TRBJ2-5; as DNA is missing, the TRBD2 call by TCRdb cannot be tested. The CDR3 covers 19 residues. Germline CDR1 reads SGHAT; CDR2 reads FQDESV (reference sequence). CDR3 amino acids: CASSFLARGRTRIQETQYF. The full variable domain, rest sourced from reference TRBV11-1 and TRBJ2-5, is EAEVAQSPRYKITEKSQAVAFWCDPISGHATLYWYRQILGQGPELLVQFQDESVVDDSQLPKDRFSAERLKGVDSTLKIQPAELGDSAMYLCASSFLARGRTRIQETQYFGPGTRLLVL.

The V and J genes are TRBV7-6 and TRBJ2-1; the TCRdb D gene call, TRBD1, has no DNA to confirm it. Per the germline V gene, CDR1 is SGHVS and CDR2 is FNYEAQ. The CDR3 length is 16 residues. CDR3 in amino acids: CASSFTSGTVYNEQFF.

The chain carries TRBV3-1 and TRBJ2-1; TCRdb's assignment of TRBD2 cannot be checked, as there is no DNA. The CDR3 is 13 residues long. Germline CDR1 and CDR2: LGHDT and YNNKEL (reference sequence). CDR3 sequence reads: CATGLASYNEQFF.

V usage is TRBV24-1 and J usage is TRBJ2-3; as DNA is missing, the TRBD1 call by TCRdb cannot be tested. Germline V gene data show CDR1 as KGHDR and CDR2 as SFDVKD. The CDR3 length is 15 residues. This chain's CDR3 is CATSDRDRVADTQYF.

CDR3: CASSQSQLAGASETQYF. The gene calls are TRBV4-2 and TRBJ2-5; as DNA is missing, the TRBD2 call by TCRdb cannot be tested. This CDR3 is built from 17 residues. From germline, CDR1 is LGHNA and CDR2 YNFKEQ.

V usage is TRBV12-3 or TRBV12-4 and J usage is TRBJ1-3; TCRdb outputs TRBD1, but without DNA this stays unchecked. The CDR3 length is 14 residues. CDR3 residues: CASMPGRSGNTIYF.